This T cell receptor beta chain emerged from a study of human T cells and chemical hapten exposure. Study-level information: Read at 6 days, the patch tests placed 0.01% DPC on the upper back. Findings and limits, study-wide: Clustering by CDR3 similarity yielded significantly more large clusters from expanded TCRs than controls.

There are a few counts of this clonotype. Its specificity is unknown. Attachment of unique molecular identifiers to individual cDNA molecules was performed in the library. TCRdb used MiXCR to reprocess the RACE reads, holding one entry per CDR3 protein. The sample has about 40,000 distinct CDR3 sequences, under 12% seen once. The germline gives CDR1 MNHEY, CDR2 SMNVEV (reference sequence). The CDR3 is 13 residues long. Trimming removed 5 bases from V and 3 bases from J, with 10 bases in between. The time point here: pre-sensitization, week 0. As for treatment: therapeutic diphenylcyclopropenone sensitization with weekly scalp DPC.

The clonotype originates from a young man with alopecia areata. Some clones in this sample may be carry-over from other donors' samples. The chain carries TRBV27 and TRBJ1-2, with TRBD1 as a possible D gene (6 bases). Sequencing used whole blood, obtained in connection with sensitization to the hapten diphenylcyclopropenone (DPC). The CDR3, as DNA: TGTGCCAGCAGTAAACAGGGTTACTATGGCTACACCTTC. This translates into CASSKQGYYGYTF.